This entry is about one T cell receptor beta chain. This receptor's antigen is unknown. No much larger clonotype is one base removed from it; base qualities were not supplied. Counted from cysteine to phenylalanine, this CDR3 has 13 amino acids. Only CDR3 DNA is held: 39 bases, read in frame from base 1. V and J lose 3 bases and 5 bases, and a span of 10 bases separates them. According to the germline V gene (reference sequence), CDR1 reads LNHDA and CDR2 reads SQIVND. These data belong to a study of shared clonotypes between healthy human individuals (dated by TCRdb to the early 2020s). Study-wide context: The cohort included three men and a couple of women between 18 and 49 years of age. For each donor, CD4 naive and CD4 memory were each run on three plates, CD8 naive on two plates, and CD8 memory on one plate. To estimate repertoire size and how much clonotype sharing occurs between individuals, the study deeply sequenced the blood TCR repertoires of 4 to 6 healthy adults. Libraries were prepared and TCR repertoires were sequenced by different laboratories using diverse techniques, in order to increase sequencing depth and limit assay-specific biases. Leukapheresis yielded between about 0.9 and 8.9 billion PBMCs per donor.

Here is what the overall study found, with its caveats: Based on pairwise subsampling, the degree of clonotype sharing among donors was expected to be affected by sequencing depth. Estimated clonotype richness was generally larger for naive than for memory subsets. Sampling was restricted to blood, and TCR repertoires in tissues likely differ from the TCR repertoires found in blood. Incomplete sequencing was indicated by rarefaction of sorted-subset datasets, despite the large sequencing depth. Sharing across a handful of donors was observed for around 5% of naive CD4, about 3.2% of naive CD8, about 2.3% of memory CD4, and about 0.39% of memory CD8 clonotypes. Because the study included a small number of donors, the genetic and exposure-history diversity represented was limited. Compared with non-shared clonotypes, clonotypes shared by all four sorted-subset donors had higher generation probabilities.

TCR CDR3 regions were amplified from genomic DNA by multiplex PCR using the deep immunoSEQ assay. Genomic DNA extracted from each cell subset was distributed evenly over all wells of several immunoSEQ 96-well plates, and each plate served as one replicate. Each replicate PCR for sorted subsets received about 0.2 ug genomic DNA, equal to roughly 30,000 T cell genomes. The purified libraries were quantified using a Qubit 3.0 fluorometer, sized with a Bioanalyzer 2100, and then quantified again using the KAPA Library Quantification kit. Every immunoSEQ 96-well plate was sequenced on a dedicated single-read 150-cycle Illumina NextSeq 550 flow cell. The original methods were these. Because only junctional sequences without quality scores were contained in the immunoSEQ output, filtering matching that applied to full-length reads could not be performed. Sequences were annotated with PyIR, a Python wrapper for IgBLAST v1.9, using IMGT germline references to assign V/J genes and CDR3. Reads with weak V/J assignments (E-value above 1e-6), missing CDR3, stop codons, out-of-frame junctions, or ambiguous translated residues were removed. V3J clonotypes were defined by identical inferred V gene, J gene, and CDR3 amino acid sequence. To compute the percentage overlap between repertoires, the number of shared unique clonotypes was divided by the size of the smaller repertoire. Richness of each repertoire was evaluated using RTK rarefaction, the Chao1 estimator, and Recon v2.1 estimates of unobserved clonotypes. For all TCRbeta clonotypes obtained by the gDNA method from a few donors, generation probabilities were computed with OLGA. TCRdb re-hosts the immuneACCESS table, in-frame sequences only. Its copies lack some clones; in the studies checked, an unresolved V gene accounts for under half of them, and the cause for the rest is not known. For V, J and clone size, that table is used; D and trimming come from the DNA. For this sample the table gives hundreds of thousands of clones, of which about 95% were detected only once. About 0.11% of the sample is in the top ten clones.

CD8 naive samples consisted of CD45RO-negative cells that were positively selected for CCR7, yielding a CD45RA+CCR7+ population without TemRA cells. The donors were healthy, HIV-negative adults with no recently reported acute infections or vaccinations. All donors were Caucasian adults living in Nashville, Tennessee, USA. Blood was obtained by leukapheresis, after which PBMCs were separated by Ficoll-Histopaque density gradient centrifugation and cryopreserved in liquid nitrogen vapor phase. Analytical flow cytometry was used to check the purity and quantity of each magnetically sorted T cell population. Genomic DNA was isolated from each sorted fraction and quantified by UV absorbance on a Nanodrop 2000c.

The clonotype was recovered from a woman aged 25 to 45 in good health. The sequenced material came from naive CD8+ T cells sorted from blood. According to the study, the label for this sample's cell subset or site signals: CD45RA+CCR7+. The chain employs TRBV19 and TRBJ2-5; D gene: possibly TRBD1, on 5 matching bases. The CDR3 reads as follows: CASSINRKETQYF. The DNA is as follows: TGTGCCAGTAGTATTAACAGGAAGGAGACCCAGTACTTC.